This record covers a single T cell receptor (beta chain). The data originate from a study of cytomegalovirus exposure and HLA in healthy donors. The primer mix had 60 Vbeta and 13 Jbeta primers. The method was immunoSEQ multiplex PCR; TCRdb's version includes in-frame clones alone and lacks a portion of them. The sample records approximately 130,000 clones, approximately 80% being singletons. Deletions cut 6 bases from V and 6 bases from J, with 16 bases between. This CDR3 is 14 amino acids long. Germline CDR1 is MNHEY and CDR2 is SVGAGI. The rearrangement links TRBV6-5 to TRBJ2-3; D may be TRBD2 (6 bases). This sequence originates from a man under 40 in good health and CMV-seronegative. What was sequenced was PBMCs. This CDR3 reads CASSPPSGRDTQYF. The CDR3 DNA reads TGTGCCAGCAGCCCGCCTTCAGGGAGGGATACGCAGTATTTT.